These 20 T cell receptor beta chains were sequenced from one sample in a study of kidney transplant recipient with SARS-CoV-2 infection. Using its own MiXCR run on the reads, TCRdb lists one record per CDR3 protein. The profile covers about 250,000 distinct CDR3 sequences, with roughly 26% appearing a single time and roughly 7% taken by the ten largest. Sample: a blood sample, taken at baseline and on day 111 from a kidney transplant recipient. These TCRs come from a male patient between 25 and 39 years old who had COVID-19 and was a kidney transplant recipient. The graft donor may have contributed some T cells.

Note on this clonotype: A much bigger clone sits one base away, suggesting this may be a read error. This chain links TRBV6-5 with TRBJ2-7; 12 nucleotides line up with TRBD2. The CDR3 is 14 amino acids. Looked up from germline, CDR1 is MNHEY and CDR2 is SVGAGI. Trimming removed 8 bases from V and 6 bases from J; junction bases left unmatched: 8. The CDR3 coding sequence is TGTGCCAGCGGTGAAAGACTAGCGGGAGCCGAGCAGTACTTC. It is translated as CASGERLAGAEQYF.

The sample holds one count of this clonotype. This clone may be a read error of a much larger clone one base away. The chain carries TRBV2 and TRBJ2-1, with D uncertain. The CDR3 loop spans 12 amino acids. The germline gives CDR1 SNHLY, CDR2 FYNNEI. The CDR3 bases are TGTGCCAGTATTATCAGCCAGCATGAGCAGTCCTTC. Translation gives CASIISQHEQSF.

V and J are TRBV21-1 and TRBJ2-5. TRBV21-1 is annotated as a pseudogene. The CDR3 is 16 amino acids. CDR3 sequence reads: CASRLTLATLSETQYF. The DNA of the CDR3 is TGTGCCAGCAGATTAACTTTAGCTACACTTTCTGAGACCCAGTACTTC.

This clonotype was found many times. The rearrangement links TRBV14 to TRBJ1-4, with 8 positions matching TRBD1. V lost 3 bases and J lost 4; bases outside the gene matches: 4. The V gene's germline CDR1 is SGHDN and CDR2 FVKESK. The CDR3 extends over 15 amino acids. The CDR3 DNA follows: TGTGCCAGCAGCCAGAGGACAGGGAATAATGAAAAACTGTTTTTT. Its protein product is CASSQRTGNNEKLFF. Full variable domain (outside the CDR3, taken from reference TRBV14 and TRBJ1-4): EAGVTQFPSHSVIEKGQTVTLRCDPISGHDNLYWYRRVMGKEIKFLLHFVKESKQDESGMPNNRFLAERTGGTYSTLKVQPAELEDSGVYFCASSQRTGNNEKLFFGSGTQLSVL.

Points on this clonotype: This may stem from a read error, because a much larger clone lies one nucleotide away. It is likely a read error, because the conserved phenylalanine at the end of the CDR3 is missing. The gene calls are TRBV30 and TRBJ2-5, with D hard to call. V gave up 6 bases and J gave up 4 bases, with 9 bases separating them. Germline V gene data show CDR1 as GTSNPN and CDR2 as SVGIG (reference sequence). There are 11 residues in the CDR3. Written as DNA, the CDR3 is TGTGCCTGTTCGAGAGGAGAGACCCAGTACCTC. The encoded protein is CACSRGETQYL.

This clonotype was observed at least ten times. The V call is TRBV5-5, the J call TRBJ1-5, with 7 bases matching TRBD1. V lost 3 bases to trimming and J lost 7 bases; unmatched junction nucleotides: 16. The germline V gene encodes CDR1 SGHKS and CDR2 YYEKEE (reference sequence). The CDR3 contains 17 residues. This chain's CDR3 is CASSSDGLDREGQPQHF. DNA for the CDR3: TGTGCCAGCAGCTCTGACGGCCTTGACAGGGAGGGGCAGCCCCAGCATTTT.

This clonotype has just one count. A much larger clone differs by one base, so this may be a read error. Lacking the conserved final phenylalanine or tryptophan, this CDR3 likely reflects a read error. CDR3 coding DNA: TGCGCCAGCAGCTTGGAAGGACAGGGGAATTCACCCCTCCACTAT. Protein sequence: CASSLEGQGNSPLHY. V is TRBV5-1 and J is TRBJ1-6, with 9 positions matching TRBD1. Losses at the gene ends were 0 bases for V and 7 bases for J; bases not matched to a gene: 2. The germline V gene has CDR1 SGHRS and CDR2 YFSETQ. The CDR3 contains 15 residues.

A word on this clonotype: Possible read error: a much larger clone is one base away. The rearrangement links TRBV7-2 to TRBJ1-2, with D unclear. V lost 5 bases and J lost 4, with 23 bases in between. The germline V gene encodes CDR1 SGHTA and CDR2 FQGNSA. CDR3 size: 17 residues. CDR3 DNA: TGTGCCAGCAGCGTGTTGCCCAGAGACGGAAGGACCTATGGCTACACCTTC. Its translation is CASSVLPRDGRTYGYTF.

This clonotype was seen many times. The J gene is TRBJ1-1, the V gene TRBV10-2, with 7 bases that match TRBD1. The CDR3 covers 15 residues. With 3 bases clipped from V and 3 bases from J, the junction kept 7 bases outside the gene matches. Looked up from germline, CDR1 is WSHSY and CDR2 is SAAADI. The CDR3 DNA reads TGCGCCAGCAGTGACTTGACAGGGACCGACACTGAAGCTTTCTTT. Protein product: CASSDLTGTDTEAFF.

Note on this clonotype: Just one base apart from a much larger clone, this may be a read error. The chain links TRBV19 to TRBJ1-2; possible D gene TRBD1, 5 bases. The germline V gene has CDR1 LNHDA and CDR2 SQIVND (reference sequence). CDR3 length: 14 residues. In nucleotides, the CDR3 is TGTGTCAGTAGTATCTCCCGGGGCAACTATGGCTACACCTTC. It yields the protein CVSSISRGNYGYTF.

This clonotype was detected many times. The gene calls are TRBV28 and TRBJ1-4; 9 nucleotides match TRBD1. J was trimmed by 7 bases and V by 4 bases; bases with no gene match: 10. This CDR3 region has 16 residues. Germline values: CDR1 MDHEN, CDR2 SYDVKM. The CDR3 sequence: CASSSKYRGLREKLFF. As DNA, the CDR3 is TGTGCCAGCAGTTCAAAGTACAGGGGGCTCCGTGAAAAACTGTTTTTT. Full variable domain (outside the CDR3, taken from reference TRBV28 and TRBJ1-4): DVKVTQSSRYLVKRTGEKVFLECVQDMDHENMFWYRQDPGLGLRLIYFSYDVKMKEKGDIPEGYSVSREKKERFSLILESASTNQTSMYLCASSSKYRGLREKLFFGSGTQLSVL.

This clonotype was found many times. The gene calls are TRBV30 and TRBJ1-5; no clear D. The germline CDR1 and CDR2 sequences are GTSNPN and SVGIG (reference sequence). The germline V and J ends were trimmed by 5 bases and 1 base, with 9 bases remaining between them. This CDR3 has 13 amino acids. The CDR3 spells CAWGLRSNQPQHF. The CDR3 coding sequence is TGTGCCTGGGGACTTAGAAGCAATCAGCCCCAGCATTTT. The entire variable domain, with the rest obtained from reference TRBV30 and TRBJ1-5, is as follows: SQTIHQWPATLVQPVGSPLSLECTVEGTSNPNLYWYRQAAGRGLQLLFYSVGIGQISSEVPQNLSASRPQDRQFILSSKKLLLSDSGFYLCAWGLRSNQPQHFGDGTRLSIL.

Comment on this clonotype: This may be a read error, as it is one base from a much larger clone. The J gene is TRBJ2-2, the V gene TRBV3-1, with D possibly TRBD2 on 5 matching bases. Germline-derived CDR1 and CDR2 are LGHDT and YNNKEL (reference sequence). CDR3 length: 18 residues. DNA for the CDR3: TGTGCCAGCAGCAACACCGATCCCATTTCAGGCTTGACCGGGGAGCCGTTTTTT. Protein sequence: CASSNTDPISGLTGEPFF.

This clonotype was seen many times. The genes are TRBV7-8 and TRBJ2-2, with 9 positions matching TRBD2. CDR3 length equals 17 residues. Per the germline V gene, CDR1 is SGHVS and CDR2 is FQNEAQ. J was trimmed by 6 bases and V by 4 bases; bases with no gene match: 12. Here the CDR3 reads CASSSSPVLAGAGELFF. CDR3 nucleotide sequence: TGTGCCAGCAGCTCATCCCCCGTGTTAGCGGGGGCCGGGGAGCTGTTTTTT.

This clonotype was recorded many times. This sequence joins TRBV3-1 and TRBJ1-2; D ambiguous. The CDR3 is 17 residues long. Germline assignment: CDR1 LGHDT and CDR2 YNNKEL (reference sequence). V was clipped by 4 bases and J by 4 bases, with 22 bases between them. The CDR3 bases are TGTGCCAGCAGCCTGACGCTCACCCTTCGAAAGACCTATGGCTACACCTTC. Protein sequence: CASSLTLTLRKTYGYTF.

The J gene is TRBJ1-1, the V gene TRBV6-5, with 8 positions matching TRBD1. J gave up 7 bases and V 8 bases, and 15 bases lay outside the gene matches. The CDR3 loop spans 15 amino acids. CDR1 MNHEY and CDR2 SVGAGI come from the germline V gene. The CDR3 region is CASGAPFAGQGEAFF. Written as DNA, the CDR3 is TGTGCCAGCGGTGCGCCTTTTGCAGGACAGGGTGAAGCTTTCTTT.

This clonotype was counted many times. The chain couples TRBV30 to TRBJ2-7, with D tentatively TRBD2 (6 bases). The V gene's germline CDR1 is GTSNPN and CDR2 SVGIG (reference sequence). V lost 2 bases and J 5 bases, leaving 13 bases between the germline ends. This CDR3 is built from 13 residues. CDR3 nucleotide sequence: TGTGCCTGGAGTCGGAACTCGGGGGACGAGCAGTACTTC. It translates to CAWSRNSGDEQYF.

Comment on this clonotype: A single base separates this from a much larger clone, so it may be a read error. V is TRBV3-1 and J is TRBJ2-3, with D possibly being TRBD2 (6 bases). The J call may be in error: the DNA end matches TRBJ2-7 better. From germline, CDR1 is LGHDT and CDR2 YNNKEL (reference sequence). CDR3 length: 15 amino acids. The CDR3 loop reads CASIQGMGSGYEQYF. The DNA for the CDR3 is TGTGCCAGCATCCAAGGAATGGGTAGCGGTTACGAGCAGTACTTC.

On this clonotype: A clone one base away is much larger, so this may be a read error. The V gene is TRBV11-2, the J gene TRBJ1-2; D not resolved. Trimming removed 5 bases at V and 4 bases at J, with 23 bases between. In germline, CDR1 is SGHAT, CDR2 FQNNGV. The CDR3 has 17 amino acids. CDR3 protein: CASSDVPTSRKSYGYTF. The CDR3 coding sequence is TGTGCCAGCAGCGATGTTCCAACAAGCAGAAAGTCCTATGGCTACACCTTC.

The chain joins TRBV20-1 to TRBJ2-3; 12 positions agree with TRBD2. Losses at the gene ends were 0 bases for V and 15 bases for J; bases not matched to a gene: 7. Germline V gene data show CDR1 as DFQATT and CDR2 as SNEGSKA (reference sequence). The CDR3 has 13 residues. This CDR3 is CSARDPTSGGQYF. In nucleotides, the CDR3 is TGCAGTGCTAGAGACCCGACTAGCGGGGGCCAATATTTT.